The 5 T cell receptor beta chains below all came from one sample that was sequenced in a study of blood T cells in healthy people across ages. Primers used in a second PCR of roughly 7 to 11 cycles were a sample-barcoded 5' primer and a J-beta primer mix. TCRdb analysed the 5' RACE reads with MiXCR anew, one entry per CDR3 protein. The table shows 750,000 to 950,000 distinct CDR3 sequences, with about 29% occurring only once. This same sample was also part of a study on T cells of mothers and their children.

The sample consisted of blood. Receptor source: a woman in her thirties or forties in good health.

In the case of this clonotype: A single base separates this from a much larger clone, so it may be a read error. The chain combines TRBV20-1 with TRBJ2-1; D uncertain. The CDR3 is made up of 15 amino acids. Germline V gene data show CDR1 as DFQATT and CDR2 as SNEGSKA (reference sequence). V lost 1 base, J lost 13 bases, and 23 bases lay in between. CDR3: CSARVGWVVEETQFF. The CDR3 DNA reads as TGCAGTGCTAGAGTCGGCTGGGTCGTTGAGGAGACCCAGTTCTTC.

As regards this clonotype: This clone may be a read error of a much larger clone one base away. The chain recombines TRBV5-1 with TRBJ2-6; possible D gene TRBD2, 6 bases. Looked up from germline, CDR1 is SGHRS and CDR2 is YFSETQ. This CDR3 is built from 17 residues. In DNA, the CDR3 is TGCGCCAGCAGCCCAGGGACTCTGGGCTCTGGGGCCAACGTCCGGACTTTC. It yields the protein CASSPGTLGSGANVRTF.

The sample holds a few counts of this clonotype. The rearrangement links TRBV29-1 to TRBJ1-2; D is unclear. This CDR3 region has 12 residues. CDR1 is SQVTM, CDR2 ANQGSEA, per germline. V dropped 4 bases and J dropped 8 bases, with 14 bases sitting between them. The chain's CDR3 is CSVGESRRGYTF. The CDR3 coding sequence is TGCAGCGTTGGGGAGTCCCGTAGGGGCTACACCTTC.

This clonotype was observed a few times. The DNA for the CDR3 is TGCGCCAGCAGCCAGGACAGGGCTTTCCCTGAAGCTTTCTTT. Amino acid sequence: CASSQDRAFPEAFF. The chain joins TRBV4-1 to TRBJ1-1; 8 bases are shared with TRBD1. The CDR3 is 14 residues long. CDR1 and CDR2 from the germline V gene are MGHRA and YSYEKL. Trimming removed 3 bases from V and 6 bases from J; junction bases left unmatched: 6.

This chain connects TRBV7-2 to TRBJ1-3; 8 bases fit TRBD1. Germline V CDR1 and CDR2: SGHTA, FQGNSA. This CDR3 region has 16 residues. Germline trimming cut 4 bases from V and 0 bases from J; bases unmatched to any gene: 5. CDR3 coding DNA: TGTGCCAGCAGCTCCTACAGGGGGTCCTCTGGAAACACCATATATTTT. Translation gives CASSSYRGSSGNTIYF.